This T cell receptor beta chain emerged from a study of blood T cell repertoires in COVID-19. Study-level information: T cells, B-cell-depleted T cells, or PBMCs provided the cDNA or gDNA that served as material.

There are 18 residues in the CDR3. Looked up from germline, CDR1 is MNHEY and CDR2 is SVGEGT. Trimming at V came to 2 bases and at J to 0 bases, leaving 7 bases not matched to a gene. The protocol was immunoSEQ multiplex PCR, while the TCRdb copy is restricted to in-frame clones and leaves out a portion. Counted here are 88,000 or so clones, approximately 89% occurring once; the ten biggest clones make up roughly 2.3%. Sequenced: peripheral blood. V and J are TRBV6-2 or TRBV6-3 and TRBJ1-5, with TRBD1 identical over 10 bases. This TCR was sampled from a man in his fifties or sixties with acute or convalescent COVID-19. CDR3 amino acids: CASSYPSGQGFSNQPQHF. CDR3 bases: TGTGCCAGCAGTTACCCCTCGGGACAGGGGTTTAGCAATCAGCCCCAGCATTTT.